The 10 T cell receptor beta chains below were found in one sample sequenced in a study of blood T cell repertoires in COVID-19. Assay: immunoSEQ multiplex PCR; the TCRdb copy retains only in-frame clones and omits some. The sample consists of approximately 240,000 clones, 80% to 85% of them appearing once. The source material was peripheral blood. The receptors were gathered from a woman between 25 and 40 years old who had recovered from COVID-19.

The V gene is TRBV29-1, the J gene TRBJ2-7; TRBD2 matches 7 bases. CDR3 length: 12 amino acids. Germline assignment: CDR1 SQVTM and CDR2 ANQGSEA. Losses at the gene ends were 3 bases for V and 2 bases for J; bases not matched to a gene: 1. The CDR3, as DNA: TGCAGCGTTGATGGGGGGGCCTACGAGCAGTACTTC. As protein: CSVDGGAYEQYF.

V usage is TRBV6-5 and J usage is TRBJ1-2; TRBD1 matches at 9 bases. Trimming took 6 bases from V and 7 from J; bases not matched to a gene: 12. CDR3 length: 15 amino acids. Per the germline V gene, CDR1 is MNHEY and CDR2 is SVGAGI. The CDR3: CASSPRDRVDSGYTF. CDR3 bases: TGTGCCAGCAGCCCCCGGGACAGGGTTGACTCTGGCTACACCTTC.

The chain links TRBV15 to TRBJ1-1; D is unresolved. This CDR3 is 13 amino acids long. V dropped 4 bases and J dropped 3 bases, with 9 bases sitting between them. Germline V gene lookup returns CDR1 LNHNV and CDR2 YYDKDF (reference sequence). The CDR3 is CATSIDPDTEAFF. The CDR3 bases are TGTGCCACCAGCATCGATCCGGACACTGAAGCTTTCTTT.

CDR3 DNA: TGCGCCAGCAGCGATACAGTTAACTATGGCTACACCTTC. This codes for CASSDTVNYGYTF. The chain joins TRBV5-1 to TRBJ1-2; D gene uncertain. The CDR3 has 13 residues. The V gene's germline CDR1 is SGHRS and CDR2 YFSETQ. Trimming took 4 bases from V and 1 from J, leaving 8 bases between them.

The chain recombines TRBV24-1 with TRBJ1-5, with 7 bases matching TRBD1. CDR3 length: 16 residues. J gave up 3 bases and V 4 bases, and 8 bases lay outside the gene matches. CDR1 is KGHDR and CDR2 is SFDVKD in the germline V gene. CDR3 loop: CATSDARTGANQPQHF. The CDR3 DNA reads as TGTGCCACCAGTGACGCCCGAACAGGGGCCAATCAGCCCCAGCATTTT.

The V and J genes are TRBV19 and TRBJ1-1; D possibly corresponds to TRBD1 (6 bases). The CDR3 loop spans 15 amino acids. V lost 7 bases, J lost 1 base, and 16 bases lay in between. The germline V gene encodes CDR1 LNHDA and CDR2 SQIVND (reference sequence). CDR3 nucleotide sequence: TGTGCCAGTACCAAACAGGGAAACCCGAACACTGAAGCTTTCTTT. This gives the protein CASTKQGNPNTEAFF.

In its sample, this clone was seen once. The V and J genes are TRBV28 and TRBJ2-7; TRBD1 aligns across 10 bases. V trimming: 2 bases; J trimming: 4 bases; junction bases outside the gene matches: 5. Germline V gene data show CDR1 as MDHEN and CDR2 as SYDVKM. CDR3 length: 15 residues. The CDR3 reads CASSLEGTGVYEQYF. CDR3 nucleotide sequence: TGTGCCAGCAGTTTAGAGGGGACAGGGGTTTACGAGCAGTACTTC. The variable domain in full, with the rest retrieved from reference TRBV28 and TRBJ2-7, is DVKVTQSSRYLVKRTGEKVFLECVQDMDHENMFWYRQDPGLGLRLIYFSYDVKMKEKGDIPEGYSVSREKKERFSLILESASTNQTSMYLCASSLEGTGVYEQYFGPGTRLTVT.

This chain links TRBV19 with TRBJ1-3; 10 bases line up with TRBD1. Trimming took 7 bases from V and 9 from J; bases not matched to a gene: 6. The CDR3 covers 13 residues. CDR1 LNHDA and CDR2 SQIVND come from the germline V gene (reference sequence). CDR3 coding DNA: TGTGCCAGTAAGGGACAGGGGTTTGGCACCATATATTTT. Amino acid sequence: CASKGQGFGTIYF.

As to this clone: Additional DNA sequences in this sample encode the identical CDR3. J is TRBJ2-1 and V is TRBV5-4; D is ambiguous. The ends were cut back, 0 bases at V and 7 bases at J, with 8 bases in the middle. CDR1 and CDR2 (germline): SGHNT, YYREEE (reference sequence). The CDR3 covers 13 residues. The CDR3 DNA sequence: TGTGCCAGCAGCTTGGCCCTTCTGAATGAGCAGTTCTTC. The encoded protein is CASSLALLNEQFF.

The chain links TRBV10-2 to TRBJ1-5, with no clear D. Germline CDR1 and CDR2: WSHSY and SAAADI. Trimming removed 3 bases at V and 0 bases at J, with 6 bases between. This CDR3 has 14 amino acids. The CDR3 DNA is TGCGCCAGCAGTGACAGCGATAGCAATCAGCCCCAGCATTTT. Translation gives CASSDSDSNQPQHF.